This TCR beta chain was recovered during a study of monozygotic twins with inflammatory bowel disease (dated by TCRdb to about 2019). Study-level background: The complete study included about 30 monozygotic twin pairs: 19 IBD-discordant Danish pairs and nine German pairs, of which four were IBD-concordant and five were IBD-discordant. Disease-associated traits were sought mainly through comparisons between IBD patients and their genetically identical healthy co-twins within discordant pairs. Each individual had, on average, about 151 000 unique TCRalpha sequences and 181 000 unique TCRbeta sequences available for analysis. The paper as a whole reports these results and caveats: The results gave no support for a single strong signal or clonotype linked to IBD. No difference in repertoire similarity was observed between concordant and discordant twins, possibly owing to limited statistical power. Because patients received different immunosuppressive treatments, the repertoires may have picked up extra background noise and variability between individuals. Compared with healthy twins, IBD patients had fewer clonotypes in common with other individuals, a difference most pronounced in patients showing signs of disease activity. TCRbeta repertoire diversity, by inverse Simpson index, was decreased in IBD patients compared with their healthy co-twins. The analysis was unable to tell apart different T cell subtypes.

From the cysteine through the phenylalanine, the CDR3 covers 15 amino acids. No DNA is listed. The germline V gene (reference sequence) sets CDR1 to DFQATT and CDR2 to SNEGSKA. Library method: 5' RACE. Preparation of each TCR library used 3,000 to 4,000 ng of total RNA. cDNA was synthesized with SMARTScribe reverse transcriptase in eight separate reactions per sample. During cDNA synthesis, unique molecular identifiers containing a 6-nucleotide sample barcode were introduced by template switching. Two nested PCRs of around 16 and 10 cycles amplified the TCRalpha and TCRbeta cDNA, and bead purification followed each PCR. Before amplification, the cDNA was treated with uracil DNA-glycosylase and purified using the QIAquick PCR purification kit. The second PCR added Illumina TruSeq-compatible adapters along with sample-specific barcodes. TapeStation and Qubit were used to check library quality and concentration, and 5 ng of each library was pooled. Pooled libraries were sequenced on an Illumina HiSeq2500 single-index Rapid Run with 2 x 100 bp reads and custom sequencing primers. From the authors' description of their analysis: PCR and sequencing errors were corrected by UMI-based consensus assembly using MiGEC version 1.2.6. MiXCR version 2.1.1 handled V(D)J alignment, clonotype assembly and CDR3 extraction. To normalise gene usage, clonotype sharing and MAIT/NKT TCR abundance, the analysis used the top 1000, 10 000 and 20 000 clonotypes per sample. After downsampling to 27 000 UMIs, diversity was calculated as the inverse Simpson index using the vegan R package. Paired Mann-Whitney U tests were applied to discordant twin pairs, with Benjamini-Hochberg correction for multiple testing. Reads reprocessed by TCRdb are summarized as one entry per CDR3 protein sequence, and DNA is absent. None of the V and J calls come from the authors' own analysis; TCRdb made them. This sample's table contains about 380,000 distinct CDR3 sequences. Of the sample, 2.6% falls within the top ten clones.

As regards this clonotype: The clone's antigen remains unknown.

From each donor, a roughly 2.6 ml peripheral blood sample was collected into PAXgene tubes and stored at -80 degrees C. Total RNA was isolated from whole blood with the PAXgene blood miRNA kit on an automated QIAcube, without T cell sorting. Deep TCRalpha and TCRbeta repertoire profiling with unique molecular barcoding was performed on peripheral blood of monozygotic twin pairs concordant or discordant for inflammatory bowel disease. Smoking habits were recorded for all twin pairs, with individuals classified as current, former or never smokers. This receptor was identified in a human donor with ulcerative colitis or Crohn's disease, or a healthy co-twin of an affected twin (not recorded which). The chain is made from TRBV20-1 and TRBJ2-7; TCRdb lists TRBD1, though no DNA is available to test this call. Sequenced input: blood. CDR3 sequence: CSARFQGKLAYEQYF.